This T cell receptor (beta chain) was recorded in a study of T cells in Graves' hyperthyroidism and ophthalmopathy. Study at large: Peripheral blood was secured at the point of initial diagnosis, before any treatment.

Study-level points and caveats: Ophthalmopathy was model-predicted a median about six months pre-onset.

Active moderate-to-severe ophthalmopathy, Clinical Activity Score at least 3, NOSPECS at least 4, under 3 months' duration. Researchers barred patients who had uncontrolled infection, other autoimmune disease, pregnancy or lactation. Amplified TCR beta CDR3 regions derived from RNA transcripts. HTBI primers were employed in a first-round RT-PCR of the TCR CDR3. TCRdb passed the multiplex PCR reads through MiXCR, listing each CDR3 protein once. The sample lists 660,000 or so distinct CDR3 sequences, 20% occurring once. This clonotype was found a few times. Its antigen is not identified. The germline CDR1 and CDR2 sequences are DFQATT and SNEGSKA (reference sequence). V dropped 6 bases and J dropped 7 bases, with 22 bases sitting between them. There are 16 residues in the CDR3.

Specimen: blood. This chain uses TRBV20-1 with TRBJ1-6; D gene ambiguous. The receptor was isolated from a man aged 30 to 39 with Graves' ophthalmopathy. The CDR3 protein is CSARRTPGAQNSPLHF. The CDR3 bases are TGCAGTGCCCGACGAACTCCGGGAGCTCAAAATTCACCCCTCCACTTT.